The following is a TCR beta chain sequence with its context. Antigen: not known. TCR beta CDR3 regions were amplified from RNA transcripts. HTBI primers were employed in a first-round RT-PCR of the TCR CDR3. TCRdb called the multiplex PCR reads again in MiXCR, with one record for every CDR3 protein. The sample yields under 350,000 distinct CDR3 sequences, over 15% seen once. Germline trimming cut 0 bases from V and 0 bases from J; bases unmatched to any gene: 4. The CDR3 sequence is 16 residues long. The V gene's germline CDR1 is SEHNR and CDR2 FQNEAQ (reference sequence). The record originates from a study of T cells in Graves' hyperthyroidism and ophthalmopathy. Exclusion followed for patients with uncontrolled infection, other autoimmune disease, pregnancy or lactation. Findings and caveats of the study: The blood repertoire included most of the expanded thyroid clonotypes above 0.001. Ophthalmopathy and stable hyperthyroidism were told apart by a 13 V-J model. Prediction of ophthalmopathy progression came a median roughly 6.6 months pre-onset.

This clonotype was sampled from a woman aged 55-75 years with Graves' ophthalmopathy. The rearrangement links TRBV7-9 to TRBJ1-2; 7 bases align to TRBD1. Sample: blood. Here the CDR3 reads CASSLAGQGANYGYTF. CDR3 nucleotide sequence: TGTGCCAGCAGCTTAGCAGGGCAGGGGGCTAACTATGGCTACACCTTC.